Below are 25 T cell receptor beta chains sequenced from a single sample in a study of cytomegalovirus exposure and HLA in healthy donors. 60 Vbeta and 13 Jbeta primers were used in PCR. TCRdb's table, derived via immunoSEQ multiplex PCR, lists solely in-frame clones and lacks some. The sample shows 140,000 to 150,000 clones, approximately 82% of them seen only once. Sequencing used PBMCs. These receptors were obtained from a woman aged 55-70 years in good health and CMV-seropositive.

The CDR3 nucleotides are TGTGCCAGCACCAGACATCCGGGGGAGTACGAGCAGTACTTC. This sequence encodes CASTRHPGEYEQYF. The chain has TRBV7-2 and TRBJ2-7, with D perhaps matching TRBD2 (6 bases). CDR3 length equals 14 residues. Deletions cut 7 bases from V and 4 bases from J, with 17 bases between. Germline values: CDR1 SGHTA, CDR2 FQGNSA.

The J gene is TRBJ2-1, the V gene TRBV27, with 15 bases that match TRBD2. This CDR3 is 15 amino acids long. CDR1 and CDR2 from the germline V gene are MNHEY and SMNVEV (reference sequence). Losses at the gene ends were 4 bases for V and 7 bases for J; bases not matched to a gene: 2. The CDR3 sequence is CASSSGTSGRNEQFF. CDR3 bases: TGTGCCAGCAGTTCTGGGACTAGCGGGAGGAATGAGCAGTTCTTC.

This chain uses TRBV29-1 with TRBJ2-7; 7 positions agree with TRBD2. The CDR3 spans 13 residues. The junction had 7 bases not matched to a gene; V was cut back by 2 bases and J by 6 bases. The germline V gene has CDR1 SQVTM and CDR2 ANQGSEA. CDR3 in amino acids: CSVESGEGSEQYF. CDR3 DNA: TGCAGCGTTGAATCTGGGGAGGGCTCCGAGCAGTACTTC.

This rearrangement joins TRBV27 to TRBJ2-1; D might be TRBD2 (6 bases). In germline, CDR1 is MNHEY, CDR2 SMNVEV (reference sequence). The CDR3 is 16 amino acids. V was clipped by 5 bases and J by 0 bases, with 14 bases between them. In DNA, the CDR3 is TGTGCCAGCAGTCCCCCGGCGGGGAACTCCTACAATGAGCAGTTCTTC. Amino acid sequence: CASSPPAGNSYNEQFF.

The sample holds a few counts of this clone. The chain combines TRBV7-2 with TRBJ2-2; 7 nucleotides agree with TRBD2. Trimming cost V 5 bases and J 6 bases; bases outside gene matches: 6. Germline-derived CDR1 and CDR2 are SGHTA and FQGNSA. CDR3 size: 14 residues. The chain's CDR3 is CASSRGLVPGELFF. The CDR3, as DNA: TGTGCCAGCAGCCGTGGACTAGTGCCCGGGGAGCTGTTTTTT.

The chain carries TRBV27 and TRBJ1-5; D gene uncertain. Between the trimmed V and J ends, which lost 5 bases and 7 bases, there was a span of 15 bases. Germline CDR1 reads MNHEY; CDR2 reads SMNVEV (reference sequence). This CDR3 region has 14 residues. CDR3 loop: CASSPRDVKQPQHF. In nucleotides, the CDR3 is TGTGCCAGCAGTCCCCGAGATGTAAAACAGCCCCAGCATTTT.

This chain links TRBV6-5 with TRBJ2-7; D might be TRBD1 (6 bases). The ends were cut back, 2 bases at V and 9 bases at J, with 17 bases in the middle. CDR1 is MNHEY and CDR2 is SVGAGI in the germline V gene. This CDR3 region has 14 residues. The CDR3 DNA reads TGTGCCAGCAGTTACGACCGATTGGACAGTTCGCAGTACTTC. Translating gives CASSYDRLDSSQYF.

The chain is built from TRBV18 and TRBJ1-4, with 9 nucleotides matching TRBD1. CDR1 is KGHSH, CDR2 LQKENI, per germline. The V gene end was trimmed by 3 bases and the J gene end by 6 bases; junction bases not matched to a gene: 5. This CDR3 contains 15 residues. CDR3 region: CASSPTGTGYEKLFF. The CDR3 bases are TGTGCCAGCTCACCGACCGGGACAGGGTATGAAAAACTGTTTTTT.

V is TRBV7-9 and J is TRBJ1-1; D might be TRBD1 (6 bases). This CDR3 is 16 amino acids long. V lost 5 bases and J lost 0, with 16 bases in between. Germline values: CDR1 SEHNR, CDR2 FQNEAQ (reference sequence). The chain's CDR3 is CASSLGTGNMNTEAFF. The CDR3 DNA follows: TGTGCCAGCAGCCTTGGTACAGGGAACATGAACACTGAAGCTTTCTTT.

The chain joins TRBV29-1 to TRBJ2-1, with 8 bases fitting TRBD2. The germline V gene encodes CDR1 SQVTM and CDR2 ANQGSEA. The CDR3 is made up of 13 amino acids. Trimming at V came to 4 bases and at J to 4 bases, leaving 3 bases not matched to a gene. The CDR3 coding sequence is TGCAGCGTTGTACTAGCGGATTACAATGAGCAGTTCTTC. Protein product: CSVVLADYNEQFF.

This chain links TRBV11-2 with TRBJ2-7; D uncertain. Trimming cost V 4 bases and J 2 bases, with 15 bases left between them. This CDR3 contains 15 residues. Per germline, CDR1 SGHAT and CDR2 FQNNGV. CDR3 amino acids: CASSSIDKYTYEQYF. CDR3 sequence (DNA): TGTGCCAGCAGCTCAATAGACAAGTACACCTACGAGCAGTACTTC.

The V and J genes are TRBV7-2 and TRBJ1-5; TRBD1 agrees at 7 bases. The length of the CDR3 is 14 residues. V lost 4 bases, J lost 6 bases, and 6 bases stayed unmatched. Germline V gene lookup returns CDR1 SGHTA and CDR2 FQGNSA. The CDR3, as DNA: TGTGCCAGCAGCTCCCGACAGGGCAGTCAGCCCCAGCATTTT. Protein sequence: CASSSRQGSQPQHF.

This clone was picked up a small number of times. The chain recombines TRBV6-5 with TRBJ1-2, with 7 bases identical to TRBD1. The CDR3 length is 12 residues. V dropped 6 bases and J dropped 14; count of bases not matched to a gene: 12. Germline V gene sequence: CDR1 MNHEY, CDR2 SVGAGI. The CDR3 region has the DNA TGTGCCAGCAGCCCTACCGACAGGGCCAAGACCTTC. This translates into CASSPTDRAKTF.

The chain employs TRBV7-2 and TRBJ2-7; D might be TRBD2 (6 bases). V lost 4 bases to trimming and J lost 0 bases, with 16 bases between them. The CDR3 loop spans 16 amino acids. Germline V lookup: CDR1 SGHTA, CDR2 FQGNSA. CDR3 sequence: CASSSNGGIFSYEQYF. The CDR3 DNA reads as TGTGCCAGCAGCTCCAATGGGGGGATTTTCTCCTACGAGCAGTACTTC. Full variable domain (outside the CDR3, taken from reference TRBV7-2 and TRBJ2-7): GAGVSQSPSNKVTEKGKDVELRCDPISGHTALYWYRQSLGQGLEFLIYFQGNSAPDKSGLPSDRFSAERTGGSVSTLTIQRTQQEDSAVYLCASSSNGGIFSYEQYFGPGTRLTVT.

This clone was counted a single time. This chain joins TRBV11-2 and TRBJ1-3; D is uncertain. V shed 5 bases and J shed 4 bases, with 12 bases lying between them. The CDR3 has 14 amino acids. CDR1 is SGHAT, CDR2 FQNNGV, per germline. CDR3: CASSPRRMGNTIYF. CDR3 coding DNA: TGTGCCAGCAGCCCTAGAAGGATGGGAAACACCATATATTTT.

V and J are TRBV30 and TRBJ1-2; 8 nucleotides agree with TRBD1. There are 14 residues in the CDR3. Germline V gene sequence: CDR1 GTSNPN, CDR2 SVGIG (reference sequence). V shed 0 bases and J 8 bases; nucleotides not matched to a gene: 8. This CDR3 is CAWSVTRTGLGYTF. In DNA, the CDR3 is TGTGCCTGGAGTGTGACAAGGACAGGGCTCGGCTACACCTTC.

This clone was detected a few times. This rearrangement joins TRBV10-1 to TRBJ2-1; possibly TRBD1 for D (5 bases). Trimming stripped 3 bases from V and 8 bases from J, with 26 bases between. This CDR3 is 18 amino acids long. Germline values: CDR1 WNHNN, CDR2 SYGVQD (reference sequence). The CDR3 loop is CASSDPQSRQRGWHEQFF. The CDR3 nucleotides read TGCGCCAGCAGTGACCCTCAGAGTAGGCAAAGGGGATGGCATGAGCAGTTCTTC.

The chain is built from TRBV6-6 and TRBJ2-7; TRBD1 aligns across 10 bases. V gave up 2 bases and J gave up 7 bases; unmatched junction bases: 5. Germline CDR1 is MNHNY and CDR2 is SVGAGI (reference sequence). The CDR3 loop spans 14 amino acids. The CDR3 region is CASSYPDRGLEQYF. CDR3 bases: TGTGCCAGCAGTTACCCCGACAGGGGGCTGGAGCAGTACTTC.

The genes are TRBV28 and TRBJ1-5, with D possibly TRBD1 on 6 matching bases. V lost 5 bases, J lost 7 bases, and 15 bases lay in between. This CDR3 contains 14 residues. The germline V gene encodes CDR1 MDHEN and CDR2 SYDVKM. The CDR3 protein is CASSDRRSEQPQHF. Here the CDR3 DNA reads TGTGCCAGCAGTGACAGGCGTTCTGAACAGCCCCAGCATTTT. Variable domain in full (rest from reference TRBV28 and TRBJ1-5): DVKVTQSSRYLVKRTGEKVFLECVQDMDHENMFWYRQDPGLGLRLIYFSYDVKMKEKGDIPEGYSVSREKKERFSLILESASTNQTSMYLCASSDRRSEQPQHFGDGTRLSIL.

This clone was observed a few times. The chain has TRBV4-2 and TRBJ1-4, with TRBD1 as a possible D gene (6 bases). This CDR3 is built from 15 residues. Germline CDR1 reads LGHNA; CDR2 reads YNFKEQ. V was shortened by 1 base and J by 4 bases, with 10 bases between the two germline ends. In nucleotides, the CDR3 is TGTGCCAGCAGCCAAGGTTCAGGGGATAATGAAAAACTGTTTTTT. Translated: CASSQGSGDNEKLFF.

This clone was seen just once. This chain uses TRBV28 with TRBJ2-7, with D perhaps TRBD2 (6 bases). The germline V gene has CDR1 MDHEN and CDR2 SYDVKM. The CDR3 loop spans 14 amino acids. V was pared by 1 base and J by 7 bases, with 14 bases between. The CDR3: CASSLSRGPGEQYF. The DNA of the CDR3 is TGTGCCAGCAGTTTATCGCGGGGCCCGGGAGAGCAGTACTTC.

This clone has only a few counts. V is TRBV28 and J is TRBJ1-5; 7 positions match TRBD1. The junction had 5 bases not matched to a gene; V was cut back by 8 bases and J by 7 bases. This CDR3 is built from 12 residues. Germline V CDR1 and CDR2: MDHEN, SYDVKM. The CDR3 spells CASETGKQPQHF. The CDR3, as DNA: TGTGCCAGCGAGACAGGGAAACAGCCCCAGCATTTT.

The V gene is TRBV7-9, the J gene TRBJ2-3; the match to TRBD2 covers 11 bases. The junction had 5 bases not matched to a gene; V was cut back by 3 bases and J by 6 bases. There are 15 residues in the CDR3. CDR1 and CDR2 from the germline V gene are SEHNR and FQNEAQ (reference sequence). The CDR3 DNA reads as TGTGCCAGCAGCTTCACTAGCGGGAGAGCTGATACGCAGTATTTT. The encoded protein is CASSFTSGRADTQYF.

This sequence joins TRBV11-3 and TRBJ2-1, with D tentatively TRBD1 (6 bases). This CDR3 spans 14 amino acids. Deletions cut 8 bases from V and 4 bases from J, with 15 bases between. Germline CDR1 and CDR2: SGHNT and YENEEA. CDR3 coding DNA: TGTGCCAGCGGCCCCGCCGGACAGTACAATGAGCAGTTCTTC. Translated: CASGPAGQYNEQFF.

The rearrangement uses TRBV15 and TRBJ2-7; TRBD2 agrees at 7 bases. The CDR3 is 15 amino acids. The V and J ends lost 6 bases and 3 bases, in that order; junction bases with no gene match: 11. CDR1 and CDR2 from the germline V gene are LNHNV and YYDKDF (reference sequence). CDR3 nucleotides: TGTGCCACCAGAGCCCCGGGGGGAGCGATCTACGAGCAGTACTTC. Its protein is CATRAPGGAIYEQYF.